A selection of T cell receptor beta chains follows, all from one sample in a study of cytomegalovirus exposure and HLA in healthy donors. The method was immunoSEQ multiplex PCR; TCRdb's version includes in-frame clones alone and lacks a portion of them. The profile shows approximately 150,000 clones, around four fifths of them singletons. Specimen: PBMCs. The receptors come from a man younger than 30 in good health and CMV-seropositive. The CDR3 runs from the conserved cysteine through the conserved F or W. A D gene is named only where the DNA matches it firmly. Some rows have no size entry. The others give once, few or many, or a class for an expanded clone.

V gene	D gene	clone size	J gene	CDR3 protein	CDR3 DNA
TRBV27	-	-	TRBJ2-7	CASSLPGSSYEQYF	TGTGCCAGCAGTTTACCGGGAAGCTCCTACGAGCAGTACTTC
TRBV5-4	TRBD2	-	TRBJ2-1	CASSLVLAGNNEQFF	TGTGCCAGCAGCTTGGTACTAGCGGGAAATAATGAGCAGTTCTTC
TRBV29-1	-	-	TRBJ2-3	CSVQRRGVGPDTQYF	TGCAGCGTACAACGTCGGGGAGTAGGGCCAGATACGCAGTATTTT
TRBV7-9	TRBD1	-	TRBJ1-2	CASSLGRGQGYGYTF	TGTGCCAGCAGCTTAGGGAGGGGGCAGGGCTATGGCTACACCTTC
TRBV28	TRBD2	-	TRBJ2-1	CASSVRGGYSYNEQFF	TGTGCCAGCAGTGTACGGGGGGGTTACTCCTACAATGAGCAGTTCTTC
TRBV10-2	TRBD2	-	TRBJ2-7	CASSPLARSYEQYF	TGCGCCAGCAGCCCACTAGCGCGAAGCTACGAGCAGTACTTC
TRBV28	-	-	TRBJ2-5	CASTTPGSHETQYF	TGTGCCAGCACAACGCCAGGGTCCCACGAGACCCAGTACTTC
TRBV19	-	-	TRBJ2-2	CASSEGGVGTGELFF	TGTGCCAGTAGCGAGGGGGGGGTAGGGACCGGGGAGCTGTTTTTT
TRBV19	TRBD2	few	TRBJ2-7	CASAPWEGNYEQYF	TGTGCCAGTGCCCCATGGGAGGGGAACTACGAGCAGTACTTC
TRBV5-4	TRBD1	-	TRBJ2-7	CASSLEGGQGRVQYF	TGTGCCAGCAGCTTGGAGGGTGGACAGGGCAGGGTGCAGTACTTC
TRBV28	-	-	TRBJ1-2	CASSSQGGNYGYTF	TGTGCCAGCAGTTCCCAGGGAGGGAACTATGGCTACACCTTC
TRBV10-2	TRBD1	-	TRBJ1-3	CASSEGDSLLLLPSGNTIYF	TGCGCCAGCAGTGAGGGGGACAGCCTACTACTACTCCCTTCTGGAAACACCATATATTTT
TRBV7-9	-	-	TRBJ1-2	CASRGDGNYGYTF	TGTGCCAGCAGAGGAGACGGGAACTATGGCTACACCTTC
TRBV4-3	TRBD1	-	TRBJ1-1	CASSQDLPSQGRNTEAFF	TGCGCCAGCAGCCAAGACCTCCCTTCACAGGGGAGGAACACTGAAGCTTTCTTT
TRBV4-3	-	-	TRBJ1-5	CASSQDGNQPQHF	TGCGCCAGCAGCCAAGACGGGAATCAGCCCCAGCATTTT
TRBV4-1	-	-	TRBJ1-2	CASSQGFVFTGNYGYTF	TGCGCCAGCAGCCAAGGCTTCGTTTTTACAGGGAACTATGGCTACACCTTC
TRBV12-5	-	-	TRBJ1-2	CASGLQGEGGYTF	TGTGCTAGTGGTTTACAGGGAGAGGGAGGCTACACCTTC
TRBV7-2	-	once	TRBJ2-5	CASSLAPTRQETQYF	TGTGCCAGCAGCTTAGCGCCCACTCGACAAGAGACCCAGTACTTC
TRBV6-5	-	-	TRBJ1-1	CASSSVGGTEAFF	TGTGCCAGCAGTTCCGTCGGGGGCACTGAAGCTTTCTTT
TRBV28	-	-	TRBJ2-2	CAGADTTGELFF	TGTGCCGGGGCTGACACGACCGGGGAGCTGTTTTTT
TRBV7-2	-	-	TRBJ1-2	CASSFTTGGDGYTF	TGTGCCAGCAGCTTCACGACAGGCGGCGATGGCTACACCTTC
TRBV28	-	few	TRBJ1-5	CASSFSDRIGQPQHF	TGTGCCAGCAGTTTCTCCGACAGGATAGGCCAGCCCCAGCATTTT
TRBV6-1	TRBD1	-	TRBJ2-7	CASSERQGGYEQYF	TGTGCCAGCAGTGAGCGACAGGGTGGCTACGAGCAGTACTTC
TRBV9	TRBD1	-	TRBJ2-1	CANSVERGHGDEQFF	TGTGCCAACAGCGTAGAAAGGGGGCATGGCGATGAGCAGTTCTTC
TRBV5-6	-	-	TRBJ2-5	CASSLPTQLKQETQYF	TGTGCCAGCAGCTTGCCCACCCAACTGAAACAAGAGACCCAGTACTTC
TRBV5-1	TRBD1	once	TRBJ1-6	CASSLVDRGYNSPLHF	TGCGCCAGCAGCTTGGTGGACAGGGGATATAATTCACCCCTCCACTTT
TRBV29-1	-	-	TRBJ1-1	CSVRGGSGYTEAFF	TGCAGCGTGCGAGGCGGGTCCGGGTACACTGAAGCTTTCTTT
TRBV5-1	-	-	TRBJ1-4	CASSLAGESWEKLFF	TGCGCCAGCAGCTTGGCTGGAGAATCATGGGAAAAACTGTTTTTT
TRBV30	-	once	TRBJ1-5	CAWSPGRGNQPQHF	TGTGCCTGGAGCCCCGGGAGGGGCAATCAGCCCCAGCATTTT
TRBV19	TRBD2	-	TRBJ2-7	CATRLAGGPSEQYF	TGTGCCACCAGACTAGCGGGAGGGCCGAGCGAGCAGTACTTC
TRBV19	-	-	TRBJ2-2	CASTGVIGQNTGELFF	TGTGCCAGTACCGGCGTCATAGGACAGAACACCGGGGAGCTGTTTTTT
TRBV7-8	TRBD2	-	TRBJ2-1	CASSPGLAGGHEQFF	TGTGCCAGCAGCCCAGGACTAGCGGGAGGTCATGAGCAGTTCTTC
TRBV19	TRBD1	-	TRBJ1-2	CASSIGTGVNYGYTF	TGTGCCAGTAGTATTGGGACAGGGGTTAACTATGGCTACACCTTC
TRBV11-2	-	-	TRBJ2-7	CASSPGRLAEQYF	TGTGCCAGCAGCCCCGGTAGACTGGCCGAGCAGTACTTC
TRBV4-2	-	-	TRBJ2-3	CASSQDRGDTQYF	TGTGCCAGCAGCCAAGACCGAGGGGATACGCAGTATTTT
TRBV28	-	-	TRBJ1-1	CASSLSRTEAFF	TGTGCCAGCAGTTTGTCTAGGACTGAAGCTTTCTTT
TRBV27	-	-	TRBJ1-1	CASSLGGDTEAFF	TGTGCCAGCAGTTTAGGGGGGGACACTGAAGCTTTCTTT
TRBV28	-	-	TRBJ2-7	CASSHSTDSYYEQYF	TGTGCCAGCAGTCACTCTACGGACAGTTATTACGAGCAGTACTTC
TRBV19	TRBD1	-	TRBJ2-3	CASSLYFRDRITDTQYF	TGTGCCAGTAGTCTCTACTTCCGGGACAGGATCACAGATACGCAGTATTTT
TRBV5-4	TRBD1	-	TRBJ2-2	CASSKATGGNTGELFF	TGTGCCAGCAGTAAAGCTACAGGGGGGAACACCGGGGAGCTGTTTTTT
TRBV10-1	-	-	TRBJ1-1	CASSRGQANTEAFF	TGCGCCAGCAGCAGGGGACAAGCGAACACTGAAGCTTTCTTT
TRBV6-1	TRBD2	-	TRBJ2-2	CASSAGTSGTAGELFF	TGTGCCAGCAGTGCCGGGACTAGCGGGACAGCCGGGGAGCTGTTTTTT
TRBV27	TRBD2	-	TRBJ2-1	CASSQPYRGGLYNEQFF	TGTGCCAGCAGTCAACCATATCGGGGGGGCCTCTACAATGAGCAGTTCTTC
TRBV6-6	-	few	TRBJ2-2	CASDAAGELFF	TGTGCCAGCGATGCGGCCGGGGAGCTGTTTTTT
TRBV4-1	TRBD1	few	TRBJ2-2	CASSQDQRDRAITGELFF	TGCGCCAGCAGCCAGGACCAGCGAGACAGGGCTATCACCGGGGAGCTGTTTTTT
TRBV5-6	-	-	TRBJ1-3	CASSLAGYSGNTIYF	TGTGCCAGTAGCCTCGCCGGGTATTCTGGAAACACCATATATTTT
TRBV4-3	-	-	TRBJ2-1	CASSQSADNEQFF	TGCGCCAGCAGCCAAAGTGCGGACAATGAGCAGTTCTTC
TRBV27	-	-	TRBJ1-1	CASSLYNRNTEAFF	TGTGCCAGCAGTTTATACAACCGGAACACTGAAGCTTTCTTT
TRBV5-8	TRBD1	-	TRBJ1-5	CASSHRGSNQPQHF	TGTGCCAGCAGCCACAGGGGTAGCAATCAGCCCCAGCATTTT
TRBV5-4	-	-	TRBJ1-1	CASTRGTEAFF	TGTGCCAGCACCCGCGGGACTGAAGCTTTCTTT
TRBV28	-	-	TRBJ2-6	CASSTGAGANVLTF	TGTGCCAGCAGCACGGGAGCGGGGGCCAACGTCCTGACTTTC
TRBV9	-	-	TRBJ2-2	CASSLHPGRTGELFF	TGTGCCAGCAGCTTACATCCAGGGCGGACCGGGGAGCTGTTTTTT
TRBV2	TRBD2	-	TRBJ2-3	CASSDPARREDRPDTQYF	TGTGCCAGCAGTGATCCAGCTCGGCGGGAGGACCGTCCAGATACGCAGTATTTT
TRBV6-1	-	-	TRBJ2-3	CASTSAGLTDTQYF	TGTGCCAGCACATCGGCGGGATTAACAGATACGCAGTATTTT
TRBV7-9	TRBD1	few	TRBJ1-1	CASSPWTGGMNTEAFF	TGTGCCAGCAGCCCCTGGACAGGGGGAATGAACACTGAAGCTTTCTTT
TRBV28	-	-	TRBJ2-7	CASRGQGDSYEQYF	TGTGCCAGCAGGGGACAAGGCGACTCCTACGAGCAGTACTTC
TRBV14	TRBD1	-	TRBJ2-3	CASSQGDRGRGDTQYF	TGTGCCAGCAGCCAGGGGGACAGGGGGCGCGGAGATACGCAGTATTTT